This T cell receptor beta chain is drawn from a study of T cell repertoires and HLA-DP antigens. The germline V gene encodes CDR1 SGHDT and CDR2 YYEEEE. This CDR3 has 12 residues. V lost 4 bases to trimming and J lost 8 bases; unmatched junction nucleotides: 4. The table came from immunoSEQ multiplex PCR; TCRdb's copy has only in-frame clones and leaves some out. This table has approximately 90,000 clones, around 86% appearing once. This clone was found a few times. Its target is not known. The receptor was isolated from a man in his fifties in good health and CMV-seronegative. J is TRBJ1-2 and V is TRBV5-6; 8 bases are a match to TRBD1. Sequenced material: CD4+ T cells from PBMCs. CDR3 sequence reads: CASSNSGGGYTF. The CDR3 DNA reads as TGTGCCAGCAGCAATTCAGGGGGCGGCTACACCTTC.